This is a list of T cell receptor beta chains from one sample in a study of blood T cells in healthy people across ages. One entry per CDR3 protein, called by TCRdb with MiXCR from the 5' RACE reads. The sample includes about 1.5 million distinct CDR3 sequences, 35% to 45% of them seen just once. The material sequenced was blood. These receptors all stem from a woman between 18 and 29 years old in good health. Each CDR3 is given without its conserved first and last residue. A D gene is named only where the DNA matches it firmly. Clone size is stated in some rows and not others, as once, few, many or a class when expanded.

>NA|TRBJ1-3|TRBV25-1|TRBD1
ASSDRDRNTIY
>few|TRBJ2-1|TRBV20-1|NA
SAAPSANNEQF
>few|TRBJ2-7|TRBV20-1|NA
SASDPGQTYEQY
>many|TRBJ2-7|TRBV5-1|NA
ASSGTYSYEQY
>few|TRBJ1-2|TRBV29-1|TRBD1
SVDEIYGTGYGYT
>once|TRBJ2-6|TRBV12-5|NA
ASGFFVHRSGANVLT
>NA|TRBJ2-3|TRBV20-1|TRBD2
SALAGTDTQY
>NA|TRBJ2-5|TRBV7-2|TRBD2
VSSFRTSSIQETQY
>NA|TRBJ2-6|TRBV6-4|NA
ASSDILGANVLT
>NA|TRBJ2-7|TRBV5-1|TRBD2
ASSRAGGQVEQY
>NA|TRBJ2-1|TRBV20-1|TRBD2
SARATSLAGDRISSYNEQF
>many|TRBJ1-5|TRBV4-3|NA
ASSQARHQPQH
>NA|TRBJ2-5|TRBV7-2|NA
ASSPGGPESQY
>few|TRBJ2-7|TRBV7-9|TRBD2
ASSSAGTSGSSYNEQY
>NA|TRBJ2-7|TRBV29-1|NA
SVEGGIEQY